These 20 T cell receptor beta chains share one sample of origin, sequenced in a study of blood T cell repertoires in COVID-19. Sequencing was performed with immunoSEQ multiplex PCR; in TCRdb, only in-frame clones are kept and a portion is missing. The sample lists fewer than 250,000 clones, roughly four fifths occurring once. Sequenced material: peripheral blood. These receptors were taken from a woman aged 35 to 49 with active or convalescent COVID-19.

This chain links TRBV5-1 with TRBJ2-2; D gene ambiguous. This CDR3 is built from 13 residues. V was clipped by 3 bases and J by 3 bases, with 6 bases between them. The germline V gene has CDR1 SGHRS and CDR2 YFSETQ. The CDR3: CASSSGDTGELFF. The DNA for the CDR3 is TGCGCCAGCAGCTCGGGTGACACCGGGGAGCTGTTTTTT.

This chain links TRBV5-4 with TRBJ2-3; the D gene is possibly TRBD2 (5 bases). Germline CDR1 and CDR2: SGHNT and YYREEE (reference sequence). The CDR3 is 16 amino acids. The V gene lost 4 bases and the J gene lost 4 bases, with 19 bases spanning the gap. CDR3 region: CASSTYRGSLADTQYF. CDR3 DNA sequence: TGTGCCAGCAGCACCTATCGGGGATCACTCGCAGATACGCAGTATTTT.

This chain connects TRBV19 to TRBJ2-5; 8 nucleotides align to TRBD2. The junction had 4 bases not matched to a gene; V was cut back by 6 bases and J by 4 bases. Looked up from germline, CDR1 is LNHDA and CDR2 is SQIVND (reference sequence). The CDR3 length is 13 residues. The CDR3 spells CASRGTRGETQYF. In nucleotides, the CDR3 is TGTGCCAGTAGGGGGACTAGGGGAGAGACCCAGTACTTC.

CDR3 in DNA: TGTGCCAGCAGACAGGGGGCTATTCAGCCCCAGCATTTT. Translating gives CASRQGAIQPQHF. The chain uses TRBV6-5 and TRBJ1-5; 9 bases align to TRBD1. The CDR3 runs to 13 residues. The trim removed 6 bases at V and 6 bases at J, leaving 3 bases unmatched. Germline values: CDR1 MNHEY, CDR2 SVGAGI.

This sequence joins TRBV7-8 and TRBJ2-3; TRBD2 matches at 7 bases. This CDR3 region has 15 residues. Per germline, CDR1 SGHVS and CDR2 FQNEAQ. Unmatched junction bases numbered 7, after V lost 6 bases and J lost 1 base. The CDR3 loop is CASRPPGLRTDTQYF. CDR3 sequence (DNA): TGTGCCAGCAGACCTCCGGGACTACGCACAGATACGCAGTATTTT. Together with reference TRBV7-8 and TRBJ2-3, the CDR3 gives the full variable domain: GAGVSQSPRYKVAKRGQDVALRCDPISGHVSLFWYQQALGQGPEFLTYFQNEAQLDKSGLPSDRFFAERPEGSVSTLKIQRTQQEDSAVYLCASRPPGLRTDTQYFGPGTRLTVL.

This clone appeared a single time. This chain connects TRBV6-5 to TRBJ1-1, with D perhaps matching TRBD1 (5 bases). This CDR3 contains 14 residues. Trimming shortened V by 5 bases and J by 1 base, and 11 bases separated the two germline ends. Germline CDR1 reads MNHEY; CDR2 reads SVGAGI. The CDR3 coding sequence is TGTGCCAGCAGTCAGTCCGGGGGGAACACTGAAGCTTTCTTT. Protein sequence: CASSQSGGNTEAFF.

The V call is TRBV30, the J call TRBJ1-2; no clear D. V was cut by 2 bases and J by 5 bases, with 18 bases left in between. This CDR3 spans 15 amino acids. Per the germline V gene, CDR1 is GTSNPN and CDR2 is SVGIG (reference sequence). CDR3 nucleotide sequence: TGTGCCTGGAGTACCCCTAGGGAGGCAGAATATGGCTACACCTTC. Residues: CAWSTPREAEYGYTF.

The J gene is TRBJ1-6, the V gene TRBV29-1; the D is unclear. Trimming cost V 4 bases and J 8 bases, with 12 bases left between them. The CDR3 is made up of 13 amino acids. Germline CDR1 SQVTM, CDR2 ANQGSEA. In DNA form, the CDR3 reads TGCAGCGTTGGTGGCGGCGGGGATTCACCCCTCCACTTT. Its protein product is CSVGGGGDSPLHF.

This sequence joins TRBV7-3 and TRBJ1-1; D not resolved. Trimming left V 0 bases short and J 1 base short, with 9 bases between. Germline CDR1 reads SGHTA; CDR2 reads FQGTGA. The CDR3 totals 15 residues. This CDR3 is CASSLTPGKNTEAFF. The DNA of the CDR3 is TGTGCCAGCAGCTTAACCCCGGGAAAGAACACTGAAGCTTTCTTT.

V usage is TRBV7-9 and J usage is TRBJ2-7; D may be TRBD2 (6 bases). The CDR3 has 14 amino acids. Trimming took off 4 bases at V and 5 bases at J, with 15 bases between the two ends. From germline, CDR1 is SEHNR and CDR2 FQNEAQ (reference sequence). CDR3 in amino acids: CASSSPWTTHEQYF. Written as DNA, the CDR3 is TGTGCCAGCAGCTCTCCGTGGACTACCCACGAGCAGTACTTC.

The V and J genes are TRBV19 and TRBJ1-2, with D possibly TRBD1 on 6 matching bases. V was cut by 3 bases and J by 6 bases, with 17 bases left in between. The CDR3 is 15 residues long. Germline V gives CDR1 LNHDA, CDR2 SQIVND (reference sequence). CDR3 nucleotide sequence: TGTGCCAGTAGTATCCCCGTCACAGGGAGTGATGGCTACACCTTC. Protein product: CASSIPVTGSDGYTF. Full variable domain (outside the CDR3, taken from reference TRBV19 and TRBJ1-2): DGGITQSPKYLFRKEGQNVTLSCEQNLNHDAMYWYRQDPGQGLRLIYYSQIVNDFQKGDIAEGYSVSREKKESFPLTVTSAQKNPTAFYLCASSIPVTGSDGYTFGSGTRLTVV.

CDR3 in amino acids: CASSEARGQGTHEQYF. CDR3 nucleotides: TGTGCCAGCAGTGAAGCGAGGGGACAGGGCACCCACGAGCAGTACTTC. V gene TRBV2 combines with J gene TRBJ2-7; TRBD1 aligns across 9 bases. Germline lookup yields CDR1 SNHLY and CDR2 FYNNEI. Trimming took 0 bases from V and 5 from J; bases not matched to a gene: 8. The CDR3 has 16 residues. The whole variable domain, remainder taken from reference TRBV2 and TRBJ2-7, is EPEVTQTPSHQVTQMGQEVILRCVPISNHLYFYWYRQILGQKVEFLVSFYNNEISEKSEIFDDQFSVERPDGSNFTLKIRSTKLEDSAMYFCASSEARGQGTHEQYFGPGTRLTVT.

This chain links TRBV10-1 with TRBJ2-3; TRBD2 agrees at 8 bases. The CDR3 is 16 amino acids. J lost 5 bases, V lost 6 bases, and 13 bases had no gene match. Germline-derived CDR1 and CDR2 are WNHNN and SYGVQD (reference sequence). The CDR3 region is CASSQSLSGSEDTQYF. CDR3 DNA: TGCGCCAGCAGCCAGAGCTTAAGCGGGAGTGAAGATACGCAGTATTTT.

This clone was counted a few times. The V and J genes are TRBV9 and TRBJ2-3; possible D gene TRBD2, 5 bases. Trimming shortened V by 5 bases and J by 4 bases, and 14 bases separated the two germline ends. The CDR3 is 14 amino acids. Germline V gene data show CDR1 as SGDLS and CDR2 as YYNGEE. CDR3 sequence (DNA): TGTGCCAGCAGACTACGGGGTGGCGCAGATACGCAGTATTTT. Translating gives CASRLRGGADTQYF. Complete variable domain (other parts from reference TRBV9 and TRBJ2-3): DSGVTQTPKHLITATGQRVTLRCSPRSGDLSVYWYQQSLDQGLQFLIQYYNGEERAKGNILERFSAQQFPDLHSELNLSSLELGDSALYFCASRLRGGADTQYFGPGTRLTVL.

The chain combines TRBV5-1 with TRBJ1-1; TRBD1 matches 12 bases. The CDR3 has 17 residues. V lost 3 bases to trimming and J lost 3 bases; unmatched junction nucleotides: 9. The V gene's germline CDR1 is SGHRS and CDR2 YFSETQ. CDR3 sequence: CASSSRDRGLWDTEAFF. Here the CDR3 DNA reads TGCGCCAGCAGCTCCCGGGACAGGGGGCTATGGGACACTGAAGCTTTCTTT.

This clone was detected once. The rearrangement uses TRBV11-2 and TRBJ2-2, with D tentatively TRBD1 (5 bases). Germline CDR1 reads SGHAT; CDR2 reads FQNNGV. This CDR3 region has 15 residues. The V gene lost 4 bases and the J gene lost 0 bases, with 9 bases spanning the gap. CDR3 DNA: TGTGCCAGCAGCTCGCAGGGCACGAACACCGGGGAGCTGTTTTTT. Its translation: CASSSQGTNTGELFF.

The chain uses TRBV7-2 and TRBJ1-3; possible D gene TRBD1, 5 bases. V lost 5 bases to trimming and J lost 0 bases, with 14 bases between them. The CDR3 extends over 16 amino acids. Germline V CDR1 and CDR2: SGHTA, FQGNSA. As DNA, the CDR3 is TGTGCCAGCAGCACTCCCCAGGGCCTCTCTGGAAACACCATATATTTT. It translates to CASSTPQGLSGNTIYF.

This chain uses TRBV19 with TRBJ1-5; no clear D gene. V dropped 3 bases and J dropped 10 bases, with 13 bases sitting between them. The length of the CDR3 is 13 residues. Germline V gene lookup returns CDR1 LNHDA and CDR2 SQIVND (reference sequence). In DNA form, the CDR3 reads TGTGCCAGTAGTATCCGACCCGCGGGTCCCCAGCATTTT. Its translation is CASSIRPAGPQHF.

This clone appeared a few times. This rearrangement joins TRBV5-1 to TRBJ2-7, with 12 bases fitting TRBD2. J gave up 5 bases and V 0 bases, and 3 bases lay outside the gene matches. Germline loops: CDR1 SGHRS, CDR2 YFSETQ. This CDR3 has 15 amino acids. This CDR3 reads CASSLGLAGADEQYF. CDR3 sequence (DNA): TGCGCCAGCAGCTTGGGACTAGCGGGAGCGGACGAGCAGTACTTC. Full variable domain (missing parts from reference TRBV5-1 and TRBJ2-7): KAGVTQTPRYLIKTRGQQVTLSCSPISGHRSVSWYQQTPGQGLQFLFEYFSETQRNKGNFPGRFSGRQFSNSRSEMNVSTLELGDSALYLCASSLGLAGADEQYFGPGTRLTVT.

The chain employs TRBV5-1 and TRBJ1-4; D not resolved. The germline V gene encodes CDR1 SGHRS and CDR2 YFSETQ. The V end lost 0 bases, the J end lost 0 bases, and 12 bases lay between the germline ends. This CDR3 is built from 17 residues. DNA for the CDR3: TGCGCCAGCAGCTTGGGGCCGCTACTAGCAACTAATGAAAAACTGTTTTTT. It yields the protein CASSLGPLLATNEKLFF. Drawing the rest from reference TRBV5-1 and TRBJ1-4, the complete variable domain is KAGVTQTPRYLIKTRGQQVTLSCSPISGHRSVSWYQQTPGQGLQFLFEYFSETQRNKGNFPGRFSGRQFSNSRSEMNVSTLELGDSALYLCASSLGPLLATNEKLFFGSGTQLSVL.